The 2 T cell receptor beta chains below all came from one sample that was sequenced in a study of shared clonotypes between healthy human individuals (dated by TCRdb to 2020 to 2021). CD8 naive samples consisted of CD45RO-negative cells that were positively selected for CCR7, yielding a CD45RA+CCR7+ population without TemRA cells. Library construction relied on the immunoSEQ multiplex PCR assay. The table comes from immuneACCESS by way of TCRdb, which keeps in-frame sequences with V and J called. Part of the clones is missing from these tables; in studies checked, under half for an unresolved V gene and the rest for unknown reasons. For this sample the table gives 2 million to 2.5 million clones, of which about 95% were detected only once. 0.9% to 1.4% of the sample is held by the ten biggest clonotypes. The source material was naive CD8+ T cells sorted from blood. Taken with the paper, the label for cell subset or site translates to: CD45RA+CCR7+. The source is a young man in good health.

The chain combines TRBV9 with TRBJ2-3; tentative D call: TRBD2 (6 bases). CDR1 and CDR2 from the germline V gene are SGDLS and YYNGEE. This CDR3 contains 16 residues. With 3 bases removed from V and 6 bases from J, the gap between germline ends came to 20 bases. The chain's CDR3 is CASSARLVGTPDTQYF. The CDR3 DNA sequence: TGTGCCAGCAGCGCACGACTAGTTGGTACGCCGGATACGCAGTATTTT.

The DNA for the CDR3 is TGTGCCAGCAGCTTGGCTCATGAACAGGGAGGGGAGACCCAGTACTTC. Translation gives CASSLAHEQGGETQYF. The gene calls are TRBV7-9 and TRBJ2-5, with D possibly being TRBD2 (7 bases). V shed 3 bases and J shed 5 bases, with 19 bases lying between them. This CDR3 has 16 amino acids. Looked up from germline, CDR1 is SEHNR and CDR2 is FQNEAQ (reference sequence).